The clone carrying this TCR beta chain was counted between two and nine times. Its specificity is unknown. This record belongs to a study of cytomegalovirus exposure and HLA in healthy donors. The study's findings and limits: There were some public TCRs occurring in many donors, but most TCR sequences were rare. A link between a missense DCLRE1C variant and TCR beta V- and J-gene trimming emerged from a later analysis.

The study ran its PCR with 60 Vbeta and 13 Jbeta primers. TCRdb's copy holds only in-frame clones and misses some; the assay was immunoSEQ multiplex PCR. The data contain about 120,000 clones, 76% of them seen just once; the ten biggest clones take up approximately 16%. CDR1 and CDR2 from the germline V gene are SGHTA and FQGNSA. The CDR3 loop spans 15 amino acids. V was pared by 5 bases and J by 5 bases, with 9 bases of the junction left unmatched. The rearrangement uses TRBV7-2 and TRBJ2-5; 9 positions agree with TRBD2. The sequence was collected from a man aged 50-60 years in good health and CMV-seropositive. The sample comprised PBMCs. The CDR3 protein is CASSPTSGGWETQYF. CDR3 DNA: TGTGCCAGCAGCCCTACCAGCGGGGGGTGGGAGACCCAGTACTTC.